The 31 T cell receptor beta chains in this list originate from one sample, sequenced in a study of technical replicates of blood from a few donors. Assay used: immunoSEQ multiplex PCR; TCRdb lists only in-frame clones, some missing. The sample has around 80,000 clones, 94% seen once. The specimen was T cells isolated from PBMCs. The source is a human donor in good health.

The gene calls are TRBV19 and TRBJ2-7; 9 bases align to TRBD1. The germline V gene has CDR1 LNHDA and CDR2 SQIVND (reference sequence). Trimming removed 3 bases from V and 3 bases from J; junction bases left unmatched: 12. The CDR3 is 17 residues long. CDR3 DNA sequence: TGTGCCAGTAGTATCGGTTCAGGGACAGGGACAAACTACGAGCAGTACTTC. Its protein is CASSIGSGTGTNYEQYF.

The V call is TRBV28, the J call TRBJ1-1; TRBD1 is a possible D gene (6 bases). V lost 4 bases, J lost 0 bases, and 18 bases lay in between. CDR3 size: 17 residues. CDR1 is MDHEN, CDR2 SYDVKM, per germline. CDR3 sequence reads: CASSSQMTGLMNTEAFF. The CDR3 DNA follows: TGTGCCAGCAGTTCCCAGATGACAGGTCTTATGAACACTGAAGCTTTCTTT. The full variable domain, in which reference TRBV28 and TRBJ1-1 provide the parts outside the CDR3, is DVKVTQSSRYLVKRTGEKVFLECVQDMDHENMFWYRQDPGLGLRLIYFSYDVKMKEKGDIPEGYSVSREKKERFSLILESASTNQTSMYLCASSSQMTGLMNTEAFFGQGTRLTVV.

The chain is built from TRBV7-6 and TRBJ1-1; D is perhaps TRBD1 (6 bases). Germline V gives CDR1 SGHVS, CDR2 FNYEAQ. Trimming cost V 5 bases and J 4 bases, with 17 bases left between them. CDR3 size: 15 residues. The CDR3 loop is CASSPRTGIGTEAFF. The CDR3 region has the DNA TGTGCCAGCAGCCCGAGAACAGGGATTGGCACTGAAGCTTTCTTT.

The rearrangement uses TRBV12-5 and TRBJ2-7, with a weak D call TRBD1 (6 bases). V lost 5 bases to trimming and J lost 2 bases, with 10 bases between them. Germline lookup yields CDR1 LGHNT and CDR2 FRNRAP. This CDR3 spans 13 amino acids. The CDR3 sequence: CASGAGTPYEQYF. The CDR3 DNA follows: TGTGCTAGTGGTGCCGGGACACCCTACGAGCAGTACTTC.

The rearrangement joins TRBV30 to TRBJ2-7, with 10 bases identical to TRBD2. This CDR3 is built from 12 residues. The V gene's germline CDR1 is GTSNPN and CDR2 SVGIG (reference sequence). Unmatched junction bases numbered 4, after V lost 8 bases and J lost 3 bases. The CDR3 sequence: CAHSSGSYEQYF. The DNA of the CDR3 is TGTGCCCACTCTAGCGGGAGCTACGAGCAGTACTTC.

V usage is TRBV11-3 and J usage is TRBJ2-5; TRBD2 agrees at 9 bases. The CDR3 runs 19 residues. Germline CDR1 and CDR2: SGHNT and YENEEA. J gave up 1 base and V 5 bases, and 17 bases lay outside the gene matches. This CDR3 is CASSPYSPGAGGSQETQYF. In DNA form, the CDR3 reads TGTGCCAGCAGCCCCTACTCCCCGGGAGCGGGAGGAAGCCAAGAGACCCAGTACTTC.

The chain has TRBV4-1 and TRBJ2-3, with D possibly being TRBD2 (6 bases). The length of the CDR3 is 16 residues. Trimming cost V 0 bases and J 4 bases, with 14 bases left between them. CDR1 and CDR2 from the germline V gene are MGHRA and YSYEKL. The CDR3 nucleotides are TGCGCCAGCAGCCAAGATTGGGGGAGGAGTGCAGATACGCAGTATTTT. This sequence encodes CASSQDWGRSADTQYF.

The chain joins TRBV27 to TRBJ2-2, with D unresolved. Trimming cost V 3 bases and J 5 bases, with 4 bases left between them. The CDR3 has 12 residues. CDR1 and CDR2 from the germline V gene are MNHEY and SMNVEV (reference sequence). In nucleotides, the CDR3 is TGTGCCAGCAGTTTCCGGACCGGGGAGCTGTTTTTT. It codes for CASSFRTGELFF.

The chain recombines TRBV6-1 with TRBJ2-2; maybe TRBD1 (6 bases). Trimming removed 8 bases from V and 3 bases from J, with 13 bases in between. This CDR3 has 14 residues. Germline CDR1 and CDR2: MNHNS and SASEGT. The CDR3 nucleotides are TGTGCCAGCTGCCGGGACACACACACCGGGGAGCTGTTTTTT. Translated: CASCRDTHTGELFF.

The chain employs TRBV2 and TRBJ1-2; 10 bases are shared with TRBD1. CDR3 length: 14 residues. Germline V gene lookup returns CDR1 SNHLY and CDR2 FYNNEI. Trimming cost V 6 bases and J 3 bases; bases outside gene matches: 4. CDR3 region: CASSGQGVYYGYTF. The CDR3 nucleotides read TGTGCCAGCAGCGGACAGGGGGTTTACTATGGCTACACCTTC. The full variable domain, in which reference TRBV2 and TRBJ1-2 provide the parts outside the CDR3, is EPEVTQTPSHQVTQMGQEVILRCVPISNHLYFYWYRQILGQKVEFLVSFYNNEISEKSEIFDDQFSVERPDGSNFTLKIRSTKLEDSAMYFCASSGQGVYYGYTFGSGTRLTVV.

The sample holds one count of this clone. The V gene is TRBV7-9, the J gene TRBJ2-7, with TRBD1 as a possible D gene (5 bases). The CDR3 length is 15 residues. Germline CDR1 is SEHNR and CDR2 is FQNEAQ (reference sequence). The germline V and J ends were trimmed by 5 bases and 6 bases, with 20 bases remaining between them. The CDR3 loop reads CASSPQQDGLSEQYF. In nucleotides, the CDR3 is TGTGCCAGCAGCCCACAACAGGACGGCCTGAGCGAGCAGTACTTC.

This chain links TRBV2 with TRBJ2-3; TRBD2 agrees at 10 bases. Losses at the gene ends were 1 base for V and 1 base for J; bases not matched to a gene: 2. Germline V CDR1 and CDR2: SNHLY, FYNNEI. The CDR3 runs to 16 residues. CDR3 residues: CASSEGLAGRTDTQYF. The CDR3 nucleotides read TGTGCCAGCAGTGAAGGACTAGCGGGCCGCACAGATACGCAGTATTTT. The full variable domain, completed using reference TRBV2 and TRBJ2-3, is EPEVTQTPSHQVTQMGQEVILRCVPISNHLYFYWYRQILGQKVEFLVSFYNNEISEKSEIFDDQFSVERPDGSNFTLKIRSTKLEDSAMYFCASSEGLAGRTDTQYFGPGTRLTVL.

This clone was counted once. This sequence joins TRBV5-6 and TRBJ1-1; D is undetermined. The CDR3 loop spans 14 amino acids. CDR1 and CDR2 (germline): SGHDT, YYEEEE. Trimming took 2 bases from V and 4 from J, leaving 12 bases between them. CDR3 nucleotide sequence: TGTGCCAGCAGCTTATCTCGGAGACGCACTGAAGCTTTCTTT. Translation gives CASSLSRRRTEAFF.

J is TRBJ2-7 and V is TRBV6-5, with D maybe TRBD1 (6 bases). The CDR3 has 15 residues. V lost 1 base, J lost 3 bases, and 13 bases lay in between. Germline-derived CDR1 and CDR2 are MNHEY and SVGAGI. CDR3: CASSYYGDNNYEQYF. The CDR3 coding sequence is TGTGCCAGCAGTTACTACGGGGACAACAACTACGAGCAGTACTTC.

The chain joins TRBV11-2 to TRBJ1-1; 8 bases map to TRBD1. There are 15 residues in the CDR3. Germline V gives CDR1 SGHAT, CDR2 FQNNGV. V gave up 3 bases and J gave up 5 bases; unmatched junction bases: 8. CDR3 loop: CASSLTGVVGTEAFF. CDR3 in DNA: TGTGCCAGCAGCTTGACAGGGGTCGTCGGGACTGAAGCTTTCTTT.

This chain joins TRBV6-1 and TRBJ2-7, with TRBD1 matching over 9 bases. The V segment lost 4 bases and the J segment 4 bases; nucleotides outside the gene matches: 5. The CDR3 covers 14 residues. Per the germline V gene, CDR1 is MNHNS and CDR2 is SASEGT. CDR3 in DNA: TGTGCCAGCAGTGTGGGACAGGGTCAATACGAGCAGTACTTC. The encoded protein is CASSVGQGQYEQYF.

The chain employs TRBV27 and TRBJ2-7, with TRBD2 matching over 7 bases. Germline V gene lookup returns CDR1 MNHEY and CDR2 SMNVEV (reference sequence). Trimming at V came to 6 bases and at J to 0 bases, leaving 8 bases not matched to a gene. The CDR3 is made up of 15 amino acids. The CDR3 DNA follows: TGTGCCAGCAGCCTGACTAGCCCGAACTCCTACGAGCAGTACTTC. Translating gives CASSLTSPNSYEQYF.

The gene calls are TRBV30 and TRBJ1-5; D perhaps matches TRBD1 (5 bases). Deletions cut 0 bases from V and 6 bases from J, with 12 bases between. Germline loops: CDR1 GTSNPN, CDR2 SVGIG (reference sequence). This CDR3 comprises 14 residues. The CDR3 nucleotides read TGTGCCTGGAGTGTACGTGGGGGGGTTCAGCCCCAGCATTTT. Translating it yields CAWSVRGGVQPQHF. Supplemented by reference TRBV30 and TRBJ1-5, the full variable domain reads SQTIHQWPATLVQPVGSPLSLECTVEGTSNPNLYWYRQAAGRGLQLLFYSVGIGQISSEVPQNLSASRPQDRQFILSSKKLLLSDSGFYLCAWSVRGGVQPQHFGDGTRLSIL.

The V call is TRBV13, the J call TRBJ2-7; D is ambiguous. Germline values: CDR1 PRHDT, CDR2 FYEKMQ (reference sequence). This CDR3 spans 11 amino acids. V was clipped by 5 bases and J by 0 bases, with 2 bases between them. The CDR3 here is CASSLSYEQYF. Here the CDR3 DNA reads TGTGCCAGCAGCCTCTCCTACGAGCAGTACTTC.

The chain has TRBV9 and TRBJ1-4, with a possible D match to TRBD1 (6 bases). V was cut by 3 bases and J by 2 bases, with 8 bases left in between. CDR3 size: 14 residues. Germline V gene data show CDR1 as SGDLS and CDR2 as YYNGEE. CDR3 nucleotide sequence: TGTGCCAGCAGCGGCAGGGGCACTAATGAAAAACTGTTTTTT. Protein: CASSGRGTNEKLFF.

The rearrangement joins TRBV9 to TRBJ2-2; no clear D gene. The CDR3 is made up of 15 amino acids. Trimming removed 4 bases at V and 6 bases at J, with 16 bases between. The germline V gene encodes CDR1 SGDLS and CDR2 YYNGEE. CDR3 DNA: TGTGCCAGCAGCACTGGTCATAGTCCCCCCGGGGAGCTGTTTTTT. The encoded protein is CASSTGHSPPGELFF.

The chain has TRBV6-5 and TRBJ1-2; TRBD1 agrees at 8 bases. The CDR3 runs to 13 residues. Losses at the gene ends were 2 bases for V and 8 bases for J; bases not matched to a gene: 4. Germline CDR1 and CDR2: MNHEY and SVGAGI. The CDR3: CASSYAGGGGYTF. The CDR3 region has the DNA TGTGCCAGCAGTTACGCAGGGGGCGGGGGCTACACCTTC.

The chain carries TRBV2 and TRBJ1-2, with D possibly TRBD1 on 5 matching bases. The germline V gene encodes CDR1 SNHLY and CDR2 FYNNEI. V lost 4 bases to trimming and J lost 5 bases, with 17 bases between them. The CDR3 contains 15 residues. The CDR3 is CASSVSAGVTYGYTF. In DNA form, the CDR3 reads TGTGCCAGCAGTGTTTCGGCGGGGGTCACTTATGGCTACACCTTC.

Concerning this clone: Its ends do not fully match the called genes, so a read error is possible. The gene calls are TRBV2 and TRBJ2-7; a possible D gene is TRBD2 (7 bases). This CDR3 spans 12 amino acids. CDR1 is SNHLY and CDR2 is FYNNEI in the germline V gene. The CDR3 protein is CASSSGGYEQCF. The CDR3 nucleotides are TGTGCCAGCAGCTCGGGGGGCTACGAGCAGTGCTTC.

The chain is built from TRBV19 and TRBJ2-7; 9 bases fit TRBD2. The V segment lost 5 bases and the J segment 6 bases; nucleotides outside the gene matches: 2. The CDR3 totals 12 residues. Germline assignment: CDR1 LNHDA and CDR2 SQIVND (reference sequence). The DNA for the CDR3 is TGTGCCAGTAGTTCAGCGGGAGGCGAGCAGTACTTC. It yields the protein CASSSAGGEQYF.

V gene TRBV5-1 combines with J gene TRBJ2-7, with 10 positions matching TRBD1. Germline CDR1 and CDR2: SGHRS and YFSETQ. Trimming at V came to 3 bases and at J to 1 base, leaving 7 bases not matched to a gene. The CDR3 runs 16 residues. DNA for the CDR3: TGCGCCAGCAGCTCCGGGACAGGGGAGGGGTCCTACGAGCAGTACTTC. Protein sequence: CASSSGTGEGSYEQYF.

The V call is TRBV5-1, the J call TRBJ2-1, with D unresolved. Trimming took off 0 bases at V and 4 bases at J, with 11 bases between the two ends. The length of the CDR3 is 15 residues. The germline V gene encodes CDR1 SGHRS and CDR2 YFSETQ. CDR3 DNA sequence: TGCGCCAGCAGCTTGGCCGGAGCTAATTACAATGAGCAGTTCTTC. This codes for CASSLAGANYNEQFF. Full variable domain (outside the CDR3, taken from reference TRBV5-1 and TRBJ2-1): KAGVTQTPRYLIKTRGQQVTLSCSPISGHRSVSWYQQTPGQGLQFLFEYFSETQRNKGNFPGRFSGRQFSNSRSEMNVSTLELGDSALYLCASSLAGANYNEQFFGPGTRLTVL.

This chain joins TRBV30 and TRBJ2-2; TRBD1 is a possible D gene (5 bases). The ends were cut back, 1 base at V and 5 bases at J, with 14 bases in the middle. The CDR3 totals 15 residues. Germline CDR1 GTSNPN, CDR2 SVGIG (reference sequence). CDR3 sequence: CAWSAATDVTGELFF. CDR3 sequence (DNA): TGTGCCTGGAGTGCCGCGACAGACGTTACCGGGGAGCTGTTTTTT.

The J gene is TRBJ2-7, the V gene TRBV6-5; D not certain. The germline V and J ends were trimmed by 3 bases and 2 bases, with 8 bases remaining between them. The CDR3 is 13 amino acids. CDR1 is MNHEY and CDR2 is SVGAGI in the germline V gene. CDR3 nucleotides: TGTGCCAGCAGTTATCCAGGAACCTACGAGCAGTACTTC. Its translation is CASSYPGTYEQYF.

The rearrangement links TRBV27 to TRBJ2-2, with 8 positions matching TRBD2. Germline V CDR1 and CDR2: MNHEY, SMNVEV (reference sequence). The CDR3 is 12 amino acids. The CDR3 protein is CQSGSRTGELFF. CDR3 coding DNA: TGTCAAAGCGGGAGTCGAACCGGGGAGCTGTTTTTT.

V is TRBV5-6 and J is TRBJ2-7; a weak D match, TRBD2 (5 bases). The CDR3 spans 15 residues. Germline CDR1 reads SGHDT; CDR2 reads YYEEEE. V gave up 2 bases and J gave up 0 bases, with 12 bases separating them. The DNA of the CDR3 is TGTGCCAGCAGCTTACTCGGGGAAAGCTCCTACGAGCAGTACTTC. This gives the protein CASSLLGESSYEQYF.